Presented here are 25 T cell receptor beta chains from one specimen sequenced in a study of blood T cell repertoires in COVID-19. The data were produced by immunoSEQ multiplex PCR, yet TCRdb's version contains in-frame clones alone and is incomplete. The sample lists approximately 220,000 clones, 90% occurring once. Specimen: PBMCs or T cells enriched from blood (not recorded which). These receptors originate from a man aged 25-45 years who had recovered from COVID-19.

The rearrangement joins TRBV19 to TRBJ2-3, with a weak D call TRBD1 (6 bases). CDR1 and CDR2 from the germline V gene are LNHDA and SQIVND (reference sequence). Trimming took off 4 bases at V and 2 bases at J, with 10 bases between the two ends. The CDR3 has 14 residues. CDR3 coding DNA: TGTGCCAGTAGTAAACAGGGAAACACAGATACGCAGTATTTT. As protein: CASSKQGNTDTQYF.

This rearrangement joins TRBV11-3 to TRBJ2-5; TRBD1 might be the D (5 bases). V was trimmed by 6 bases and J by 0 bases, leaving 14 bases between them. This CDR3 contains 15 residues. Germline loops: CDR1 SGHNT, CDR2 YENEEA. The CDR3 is CASSQGFGYQETQYF. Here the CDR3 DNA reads TGTGCCAGCAGTCAGGGTTTTGGGTACCAAGAGACCCAGTACTTC.

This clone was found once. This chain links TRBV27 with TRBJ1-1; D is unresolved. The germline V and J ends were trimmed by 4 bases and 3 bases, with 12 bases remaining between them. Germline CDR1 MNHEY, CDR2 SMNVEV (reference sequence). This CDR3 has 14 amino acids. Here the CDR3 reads CASSSTVEDTEAFF. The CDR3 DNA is TGTGCCAGCAGTTCGACGGTGGAGGACACTGAAGCTTTCTTT.

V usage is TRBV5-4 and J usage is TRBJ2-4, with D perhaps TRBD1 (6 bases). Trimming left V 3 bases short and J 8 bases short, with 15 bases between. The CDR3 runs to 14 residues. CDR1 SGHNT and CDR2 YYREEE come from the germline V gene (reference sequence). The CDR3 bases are TGTGCCAGCAGCTCTCGAACAGGGAAGGACATTCAGTACTTC. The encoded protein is CASSSRTGKDIQYF.

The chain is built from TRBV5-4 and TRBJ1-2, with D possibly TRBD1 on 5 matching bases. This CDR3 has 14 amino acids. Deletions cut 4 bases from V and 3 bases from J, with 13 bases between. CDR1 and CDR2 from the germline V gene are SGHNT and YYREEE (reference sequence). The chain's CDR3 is CASSRQGVDYGYTF. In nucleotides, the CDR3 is TGTGCCAGCAGCCGCCAAGGGGTGGACTATGGCTACACCTTC.

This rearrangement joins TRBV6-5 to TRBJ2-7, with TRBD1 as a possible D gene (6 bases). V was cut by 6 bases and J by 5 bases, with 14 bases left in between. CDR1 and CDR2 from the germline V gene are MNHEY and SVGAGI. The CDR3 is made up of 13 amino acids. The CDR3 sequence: CASSRGGFHEQYF. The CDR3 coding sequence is TGTGCCAGCAGCCGAGGGGGTTTTCACGAGCAGTACTTC.

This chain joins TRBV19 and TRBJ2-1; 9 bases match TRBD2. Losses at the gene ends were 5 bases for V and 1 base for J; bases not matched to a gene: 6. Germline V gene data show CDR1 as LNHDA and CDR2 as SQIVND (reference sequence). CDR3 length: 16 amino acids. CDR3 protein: CASSDLAGTSYNEQFF. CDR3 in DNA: TGTGCCAGTAGTGATCTAGCGGGAACTTCCTACAATGAGCAGTTCTTC. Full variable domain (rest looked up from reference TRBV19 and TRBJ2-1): DGGITQSPKYLFRKEGQNVTLSCEQNLNHDAMYWYRQDPGQGLRLIYYSQIVNDFQKGDIAEGYSVSREKKESFPLTVTSAQKNPTAFYLCASSDLAGTSYNEQFFGPGTRLTVL.

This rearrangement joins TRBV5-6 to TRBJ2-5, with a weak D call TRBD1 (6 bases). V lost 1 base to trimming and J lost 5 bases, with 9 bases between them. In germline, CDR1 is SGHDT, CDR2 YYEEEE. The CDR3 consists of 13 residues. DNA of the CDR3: TGTGCCAGCAGCTTGTCAGGGGTGGAGACCCAGTACTTC. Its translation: CASSLSGVETQYF.

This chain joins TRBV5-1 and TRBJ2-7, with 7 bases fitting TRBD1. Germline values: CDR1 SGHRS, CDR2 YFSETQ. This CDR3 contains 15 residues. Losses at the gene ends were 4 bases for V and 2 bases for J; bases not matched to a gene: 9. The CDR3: CASSRRQGYAYEQYF. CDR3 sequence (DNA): TGCGCCAGCAGCCGCCGACAGGGTTATGCCTACGAGCAGTACTTC.

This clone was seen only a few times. CDR3 bases: TGCGCCAGCAGCCAAGGGGAGGGACGGTACGAGCAGTACTTC. It is translated as CASSQGEGRYEQYF. The chain couples TRBV4-3 to TRBJ2-7, with TRBD2 matching 7 bases. V trimming: 1 base; J trimming: 4 bases; junction bases outside the gene matches: 4. From germline, CDR1 is LGHNA and CDR2 YSLEER. The CDR3 totals 14 residues.

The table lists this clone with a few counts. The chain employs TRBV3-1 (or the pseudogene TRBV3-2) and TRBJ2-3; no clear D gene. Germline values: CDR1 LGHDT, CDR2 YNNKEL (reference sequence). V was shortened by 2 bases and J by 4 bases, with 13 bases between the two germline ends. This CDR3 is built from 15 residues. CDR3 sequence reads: CASSQPLPGADTQYF. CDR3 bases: TGTGCCAGCAGCCAACCTCTACCGGGTGCAGATACGCAGTATTTT.

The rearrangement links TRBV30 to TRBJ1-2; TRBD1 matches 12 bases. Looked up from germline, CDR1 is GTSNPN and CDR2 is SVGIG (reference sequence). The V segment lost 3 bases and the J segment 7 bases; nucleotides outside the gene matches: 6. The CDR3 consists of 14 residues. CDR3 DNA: TGTGCCTGGAGGGGGGACAGGGGGCGCGGTGGCTACACCTTC. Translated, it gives CAWRGDRGRGGYTF.

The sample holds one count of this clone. The CDR3: CSAGTSGGLTGELFF. In nucleotides, the CDR3 is TGCAGCGCCGGGACTAGCGGGGGGCTCACCGGGGAGCTGTTTTTT. The rearrangement joins TRBV29-1 to TRBJ2-2; 15 nucleotides align to TRBD2. Germline trimming cut 7 bases from V and 4 bases from J; bases unmatched to any gene: 4. The CDR3 extends over 15 amino acids. Germline loops: CDR1 SQVTM, CDR2 ANQGSEA.

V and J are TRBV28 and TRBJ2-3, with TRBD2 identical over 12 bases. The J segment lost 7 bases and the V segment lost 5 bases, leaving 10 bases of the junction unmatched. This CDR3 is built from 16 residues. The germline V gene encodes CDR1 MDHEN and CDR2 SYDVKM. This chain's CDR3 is CASSEQTSGRTHTQYF. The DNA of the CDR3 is TGTGCCAGCAGTGAGCAAACTAGCGGGAGGACTCATACGCAGTATTTT.

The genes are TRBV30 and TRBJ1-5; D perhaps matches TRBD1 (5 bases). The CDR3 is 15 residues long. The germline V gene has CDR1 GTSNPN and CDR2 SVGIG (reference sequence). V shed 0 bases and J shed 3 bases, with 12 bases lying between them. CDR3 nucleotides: TGTGCCTGGAGTGTCCAGGGAGGTAACAATCAGCCCCAGCATTTT. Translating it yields CAWSVQGGNNQPQHF.

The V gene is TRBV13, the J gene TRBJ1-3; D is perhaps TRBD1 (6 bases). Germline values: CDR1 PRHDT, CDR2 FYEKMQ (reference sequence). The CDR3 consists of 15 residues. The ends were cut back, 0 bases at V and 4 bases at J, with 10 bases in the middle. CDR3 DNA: TGTGCCAGCAGCTTAGGGGACAGAAAAGGAAACACCATATATTTT. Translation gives CASSLGDRKGNTIYF.

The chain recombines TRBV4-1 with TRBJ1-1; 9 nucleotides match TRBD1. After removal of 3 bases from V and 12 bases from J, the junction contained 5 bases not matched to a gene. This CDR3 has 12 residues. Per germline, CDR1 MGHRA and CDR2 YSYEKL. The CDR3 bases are TGCGCCAGCAGCCACATACAGGGGGCAACTTTCTTT. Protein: CASSHIQGATFF.

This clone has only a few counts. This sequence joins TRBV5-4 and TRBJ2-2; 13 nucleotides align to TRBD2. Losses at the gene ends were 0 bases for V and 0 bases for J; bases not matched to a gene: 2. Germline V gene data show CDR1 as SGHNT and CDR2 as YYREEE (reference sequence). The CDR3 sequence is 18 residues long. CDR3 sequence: CASSLGTSGGANTGELFF. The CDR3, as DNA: TGTGCCAGCAGCTTGGGGACTAGCGGGGGCGCGAACACCGGGGAGCTGTTTTTT. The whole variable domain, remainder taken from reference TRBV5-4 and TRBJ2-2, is ETGVTQSPTHLIKTRGQQVTLRCSSQSGHNTVSWYQQALGQGPQFIFQYYREEENGRGNFPPRFSGLQFPNYSSELNVNALELDDSALYLCASSLGTSGGANTGELFFGEGSRLTVL.

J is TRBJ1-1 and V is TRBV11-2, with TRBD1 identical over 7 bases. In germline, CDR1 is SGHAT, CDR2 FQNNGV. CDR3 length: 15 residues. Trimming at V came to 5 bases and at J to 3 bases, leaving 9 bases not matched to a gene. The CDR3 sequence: CASSQRQGRDTEAFF. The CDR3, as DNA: TGTGCCAGCAGCCAGCGACAGGGACGGGACACTGAAGCTTTCTTT.

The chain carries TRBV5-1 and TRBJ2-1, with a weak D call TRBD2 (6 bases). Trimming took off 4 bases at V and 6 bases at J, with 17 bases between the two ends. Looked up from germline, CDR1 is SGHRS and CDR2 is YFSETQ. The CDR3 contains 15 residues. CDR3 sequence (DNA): TGCGCCAGCAGCCGCCCTACTAGCTCTTCCAATGAGCAGTTCTTC. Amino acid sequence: CASSRPTSSSNEQFF.

The CDR3, as DNA: TGTGCCACCAGCCTCCGACAAAATGAAAAACTGTTTTTT. As protein: CATSLRQNEKLFF. V and J are TRBV15 and TRBJ1-4; no clear D. Trimming took 5 bases from V and 5 from J, leaving 9 bases between them. Looked up from germline, CDR1 is LNHNV and CDR2 is YYDKDF (reference sequence). The CDR3 extends over 13 amino acids.

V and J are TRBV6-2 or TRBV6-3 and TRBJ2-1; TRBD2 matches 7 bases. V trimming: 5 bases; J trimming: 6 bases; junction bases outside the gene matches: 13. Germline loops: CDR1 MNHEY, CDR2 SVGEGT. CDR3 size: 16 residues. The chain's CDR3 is CASSPTGGFPINEQFF. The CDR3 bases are TGTGCCAGCAGTCCAACGGGGGGTTTCCCCATCAATGAGCAGTTCTTC.

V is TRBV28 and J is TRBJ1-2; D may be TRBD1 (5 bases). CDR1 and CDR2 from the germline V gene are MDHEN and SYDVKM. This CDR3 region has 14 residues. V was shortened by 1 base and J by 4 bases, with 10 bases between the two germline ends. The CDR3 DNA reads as TGTGCCAGCAGTTTATCTTGGGGCACCTATGGCTACACCTTC. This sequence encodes CASSLSWGTYGYTF.

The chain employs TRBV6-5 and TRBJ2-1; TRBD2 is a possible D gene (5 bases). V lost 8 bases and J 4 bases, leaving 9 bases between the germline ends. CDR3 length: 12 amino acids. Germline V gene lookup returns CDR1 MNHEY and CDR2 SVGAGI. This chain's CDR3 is CASGEGYNEQFF. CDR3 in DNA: TGTGCCAGCGGCGAGGGATACAATGAGCAGTTCTTC.

The CDR3 DNA reads TGTGCCAGTAGTCTTGGGGGCTCTACGATCACTGAAGCTTTCTTT. Encoded protein: CASSLGGSTITEAFF. The rearrangement uses TRBV19 and TRBJ1-1; TRBD1 is a possible D gene (6 bases). The germline gives CDR1 LNHDA, CDR2 SQIVND (reference sequence). The CDR3 sequence is 15 residues long. With 5 bases removed from V and 4 bases from J, the gap between germline ends came to 17 bases.